The rows below give T cell receptor beta chains drawn from one sample of a study of cytomegalovirus exposure and HLA in healthy donors. Some clones are missing from TCRdb's copy, which holds only in-frame ones; the method was immunoSEQ multiplex PCR. The data show under 200,000 clones, about 77% seen once. The sample taken for sequencing was PBMCs. These receptors all come from a man aged 25 to 40 in good health and CMV-seronegative. The CDR3 runs from the conserved cysteine through the conserved F or W. Fields, in order: D gene, clone size, V gene, J gene, CDR3 protein, CDR3 DNA. The D gene is left open where the match is weak. Clone size is given for some rows only: seen once, a few or many times, or a class if the clone is expanded.

d_gene: TRBD1; abundance: .; v_gene: TRBV2; j_gene: TRBJ1-1; CDR3aa: CASSGQGGTEAFF; CDR3nt: TGTGCCAGCAGCGGACAGGGAGGAACTGAAGCTTTCTTT
d_gene: .; abundance: .; v_gene: TRBV7-9; j_gene: TRBJ2-7; CDR3aa: CSSRSSFYEQYF; CDR3nt: TGTTCCAGCCGATCTAGCTTCTACGAGCAGTACTTC
d_gene: .; abundance: .; v_gene: TRBV7-9; j_gene: TRBJ1-5; CDR3aa: CASSFQRGNNQPQHF; CDR3nt: TGTGCCAGCAGCTTTCAGAGAGGGAACAATCAGCCCCAGCATTTT
d_gene: TRBD2; abundance: .; v_gene: TRBV7-8; j_gene: TRBJ2-2; CDR3aa: CASKFSGTANTGELFF; CDR3nt: TGTGCCAGCAAATTTAGCGGGACCGCGAACACCGGGGAGCTGTTTTTT
d_gene: TRBD1; abundance: .; v_gene: TRBV5-6; j_gene: TRBJ1-5; CDR3aa: CASSFGQGAYSNQPQHF; CDR3nt: TGTGCCAGCAGCTTTGGACAGGGGGCGTATAGCAATCAGCCCCAGCATTTT
d_gene: TRBD2; abundance: once; v_gene: TRBV9; j_gene: TRBJ2-1; CDR3aa: CASSVGAGGLDEQFF; CDR3nt: TGTGCCAGCAGCGTAGGAGCGGGGGGGCTGGATGAGCAGTTCTTC
d_gene: .; abundance: .; v_gene: TRBV19; j_gene: TRBJ2-1; CDR3aa: CASSPEGGGLHEQFF; CDR3nt: TGTGCCAGTAGTCCAGAGGGGGGGGGCCTACATGAGCAGTTCTTC
d_gene: .; abundance: .; v_gene: TRBV7-9; j_gene: TRBJ2-7; CDR3aa: CASREGGGSYEQYF; CDR3nt: TGTGCCAGCAGGGAGGGGGGGGGATCCTACGAGCAGTACTTC
d_gene: TRBD2; abundance: .; v_gene: TRBV5-4; j_gene: TRBJ2-3; CDR3aa: CASSLGGGRGDTQYF; CDR3nt: TGTGCCAGCAGCTTGGGCGGGGGGCGGGGAGATACGCAGTATTTT
d_gene: TRBD1; abundance: few; v_gene: TRBV7-2; j_gene: TRBJ2-5; CDR3aa: CASSAGTGGTETQYF; CDR3nt: TGTGCCAGCAGCGCCGGGACAGGTGGAACGGAGACCCAGTACTTC
d_gene: TRBD1; abundance: .; v_gene: TRBV11-3; j_gene: TRBJ2-3; CDR3aa: CASSPGTGFADTQYF; CDR3nt: TGTGCCAGCAGCCCAGGGACAGGGTTTGCAGATACGCAGTATTTT
d_gene: .; abundance: .; v_gene: TRBV30; j_gene: TRBJ1-1; CDR3aa: CAWSVSYGTEAFF; CDR3nt: TGTGCCTGGAGTGTATCTTACGGCACTGAAGCTTTCTTT
d_gene: TRBD1; abundance: .; v_gene: TRBV5-6; j_gene: TRBJ1-5; CDR3aa: CASSLGQVNQPQHF; CDR3nt: TGTGCCAGCAGCCTGGGACAGGTTAATCAGCCCCAGCATTTT
d_gene: TRBD1; abundance: .; v_gene: TRBV30; j_gene: TRBJ2-7; CDR3aa: CAWDRGNYEQYF; CDR3nt: TGTGCCTGGGACAGGGGGAACTACGAGCAGTACTTC
d_gene: .; abundance: few; v_gene: TRBV4-3; j_gene: TRBJ1-1; CDR3aa: CASSQVLGREAFF; CDR3nt: TGCGCCAGCAGCCAAGTATTGGGCAGAGAAGCTTTCTTT
d_gene: .; abundance: few; v_gene: TRBV29-1; j_gene: TRBJ2-5; CDR3aa: CSVGPRLQETQYF; CDR3nt: TGCAGCGTTGGCCCGCGACTCCAAGAGACCCAGTACTTC
d_gene: TRBD2; abundance: .; v_gene: TRBV5-6; j_gene: TRBJ2-5; CDR3aa: CASSLAFGGVKETQYF; CDR3nt: TGTGCCAGCAGCTTGGCTTTCGGGGGGGTAAAGGAGACCCAGTACTTC
d_gene: TRBD2; abundance: .; v_gene: TRBV4-2; j_gene: TRBJ2-7; CDR3aa: CASSQNQGTSGATYEQYF; CDR3nt: TGTGCCAGCAGCCAAAATCAAGGGACTAGCGGGGCAACCTACGAGCAGTACTTC
d_gene: .; abundance: .; v_gene: TRBV7-3; j_gene: TRBJ2-5; CDR3aa: CASSQPGEETQYF; CDR3nt: TGTGCCAGCAGCCAGCCGGGTGAGGAGACCCAGTACTTC
d_gene: TRBD1; abundance: .; v_gene: TRBV10-1; j_gene: TRBJ1-1; CDR3aa: CASKGQGPEAFF; CDR3nt: TGCGCCAGCAAGGGACAGGGGCCCGAAGCTTTCTTT
d_gene: TRBD1; abundance: once; v_gene: TRBV28; j_gene: TRBJ2-7; CDR3aa: CASSSGQGLFEQYF; CDR3nt: TGTGCCAGCAGTTCGGGACAGGGCCTATTCGAGCAGTACTTC
d_gene: TRBD1; abundance: .; v_gene: TRBV6-5; j_gene: TRBJ2-7; CDR3aa: CASSRDRGEYEQYF; CDR3nt: TGTGCCAGCAGCCGGGACAGGGGGGAGTACGAGCAGTACTTC
d_gene: TRBD1; abundance: .; v_gene: TRBV4-1; j_gene: TRBJ1-2; CDR3aa: CASSQAQGGYGYTF; CDR3nt: TGCGCCAGCAGCCAAGCCCAGGGGGGCTATGGCTACACCTTC
d_gene: .; abundance: once; v_gene: TRBV6-5; j_gene: TRBJ1-5; CDR3aa: CASSREKSNQPQHF; CDR3nt: TGTGCCAGCAGTAGAGAAAAGAGCAATCAGCCCCAGCATTTT
d_gene: TRBD1; abundance: .; v_gene: TRBV5-1; j_gene: TRBJ2-5; CDR3aa: CASSLGPQGAETQYF; CDR3nt: TGCGCCAGCAGCTTGGGGCCACAGGGGGCAGAGACCCAGTACTTC
d_gene: .; abundance: .; v_gene: TRBV19; j_gene: TRBJ1-4; CDR3aa: CASSMIGSEKLFF; CDR3nt: TGTGCCAGTAGTATGATTGGGAGCGAAAAACTGTTTTTT
d_gene: .; abundance: .; v_gene: TRBV5-4; j_gene: TRBJ1-2; CDR3aa: CASTMGGMYGYTF; CDR3nt: TGTGCCAGCACCATGGGGGGAATGTATGGCTACACCTTC
d_gene: .; abundance: .; v_gene: TRBV10-3; j_gene: TRBJ1-5; CDR3aa: CAISESGGYQPQHF; CDR3nt: TGTGCCATCAGTGAGTCGGGGGGATACCAGCCCCAGCATTTT
d_gene: TRBD1; abundance: .; v_gene: TRBV11-3; j_gene: TRBJ1-2; CDR3aa: CASSHRGGYGYTF; CDR3nt: TGTGCCAGCAGCCACAGGGGGGGTTATGGCTACACCTTC
d_gene: .; abundance: .; v_gene: TRBV6-5; j_gene: TRBJ2-7; CDR3aa: CASALRGDTYEQYF; CDR3nt: TGTGCCAGCGCCCTGAGAGGAGATACCTACGAGCAGTACTTC
d_gene: TRBD2; abundance: .; v_gene: TRBV4-3; j_gene: TRBJ2-7; CDR3aa: CASSQGLAGNTYEQYF; CDR3nt: TGCGCCAGCAGCCAGGGACTAGCGGGAAATACATACGAGCAGTACTTC
d_gene: TRBD1; abundance: .; v_gene: TRBV7-3; j_gene: TRBJ1-1; CDR3aa: CASSARDRGGSTEAFF; CDR3nt: TGTGCCAGCAGCGCACGGGACAGGGGTGGAAGCACTGAAGCTTTCTTT
d_gene: .; abundance: .; v_gene: TRBV9; j_gene: TRBJ1-2; CDR3aa: CASSADSLIGGYTF; CDR3nt: TGTGCCAGCAGCGCAGACAGCCTGATCGGTGGCTACACCTTC
d_gene: .; abundance: .; v_gene: TRBV9; j_gene: TRBJ2-2; CDR3aa: CASSDRRGNTGELFF; CDR3nt: TGTGCCAGCAGCGACCGGAGGGGGAACACCGGGGAGCTGTTTTTT
d_gene: TRBD1; abundance: .; v_gene: TRBV30; j_gene: TRBJ1-2; CDR3aa: CAWRDRGLEKGYTF; CDR3nt: TGTGCCTGGAGGGACAGGGGGCTTGAGAAGGGCTACACCTTC
d_gene: TRBD2; abundance: .; v_gene: TRBV28; j_gene: TRBJ2-1; CDR3aa: CASSLYPVGGSNEQFF; CDR3nt: TGTGCCAGCAGTTTATACCCAGTGGGAGGGAGCAATGAGCAGTTCTTC
d_gene: .; abundance: .; v_gene: TRBV7-2; j_gene: TRBJ1-1; CDR3aa: CASSGHRNTEAFF; CDR3nt: TGTGCCAGCTCGGGACACCGGAACACTGAAGCTTTCTTT
d_gene: TRBD2; abundance: .; v_gene: TRBV5-4; j_gene: TRBJ2-2; CDR3aa: CASSTTSPNTGELFF; CDR3nt: TGTGCCAGCAGCACGACTAGCCCGAACACCGGGGAGCTGTTTTTT
d_gene: .; abundance: .; v_gene: TRBV5-5; j_gene: TRBJ1-1; CDR3aa: CASSLVVTPEAFF; CDR3nt: TGTGCCAGCAGCTTGGTGGTGACACCAGAAGCTTTCTTT
d_gene: .; abundance: .; v_gene: TRBV7-2; j_gene: TRBJ1-4; CDR3aa: CASSLRPGNEKLFF; CDR3nt: TGTGCCAGCAGCTTACGTCCCGGGAATGAAAAACTGTTTTTT
d_gene: TRBD1; abundance: .; v_gene: TRBV6-4; j_gene: TRBJ1-5; CDR3aa: CASSPTGGGQPQHF; CDR3nt: TGTGCCAGCAGCCCAACAGGGGGCGGTCAGCCCCAGCATTTT
d_gene: .; abundance: few; v_gene: TRBV2; j_gene: TRBJ2-2; CDR3aa: CASRRAGLTGELFF; CDR3nt: TGTGCCAGCAGAAGGGCAGGGTTGACCGGGGAGCTGTTTTTT